The TCR beta chain described here comes from a study of identifying expanded T cells in peripheral blood. Study-level results: Variance in clone template counts between roughly two-week samples significantly increased with total template count across all healthy donors. Differentially abundant clones: approximately 1.3 between replicates, about 15 at 2 to 3 weeks, under 25 at four.

Note on this clone: Its antigen is still unknown.

V shed 1 base and J shed 0 bases, with 22 bases lying between them. The germline CDR1 and CDR2 sequences are LNHNV and YYDKDF (reference sequence). The CDR3 runs 20 residues. The method was immunoSEQ multiplex PCR; TCRdb's version includes in-frame clones alone and lacks a portion of them. This table has roughly 100,000 clones, roughly 89% appearing once. No infections or other immune events were documented during collection. The genes are TRBV15 and TRBJ2-1; D is ambiguous. The specimen was blood. The source is a person aged 18-69 years in good health. In DNA, the CDR3 is TGTGCCACCAGCAGAGTCCGAGATCGGAAGCGCCTGATCTCCTACAATGAGCAGTTCTTC. Translated, it gives CATSRVRDRKRLISYNEQFF.